This T cell receptor beta chain was documented in a study of cytomegalovirus exposure and HLA in healthy donors. The CDR3 is 12 residues long. Germline values: CDR1 WSHSY, CDR2 SAAADI. Trimming left V 1 base short and J 10 bases short, with 10 bases between. The PCR employed 60 Vbeta primers together with 13 Jbeta primers. Method: immunoSEQ multiplex PCR; TCRdb's copy keeps in-frame clones and lacks some. This sample has 130,000 to 150,000 clones, with around 75% found just once. Study results and limitations: Most TCRs appeared rarely, but some public TCRs recurred in many donors.

With regard to this clone: Antigen unknown.

The specimen sequenced was PBMCs. This chain connects TRBV10-2 to TRBJ1-1; possible D gene TRBD1, 6 bases. This clonotype was sampled from a woman aged 18 to 35 in good health and CMV-seronegative. DNA for the CDR3: TGCGCCAGCAGTGAGTGGCAGGGGTTAGCTTTCTTT. Its translation: CASSEWQGLAFF.